The 28 T cell receptor beta chains below all came from one sample that was sequenced in a study of cytomegalovirus exposure and HLA in healthy donors (dated 2017 in TCRdb). The receptor library was made with the immunoSEQ multiplex PCR assay. For the multiplex PCR, a mixture combining 60 forward primers for TCR Vbeta segments and 13 reverse primers for TCR Jbeta segments was used. TCRdb stores this immuneACCESS table with in-frame sequences only. Part of the clones is absent; in the studies checked, under half of the shortfall reflects unresolved V genes, and no reason is known for the rest. In this sample the table shows a few hundred thousand clones, about 86% of which occur a single time. The ten largest clones capture around 8% of the sample. The material sequenced was PBMCs. The receptors shown here come from an older woman in good health and CMV-seropositive.

The chain uses TRBV7-9 and TRBJ1-2, with 8 bases fitting TRBD1. The CDR3 extends over 13 amino acids. Germline V lookup: CDR1 SEHNR, CDR2 FQNEAQ (reference sequence). With V trimmed by 4 bases and J by 4 bases, 2 bases remained unmatched. CDR3 coding DNA: TGTGCCAGCAGCTCGACAGGGGCCTATGGCTACACCTTC. The encoded protein is CASSSTGAYGYTF.

The chain has TRBV29-1 and TRBJ1-4; weak D call: TRBD1 (6 bases). The CDR3 consists of 12 residues. The germline gives CDR1 SQVTM, CDR2 ANQGSEA. V lost 6 bases to trimming and J lost 5 bases, with 10 bases between them. Here the CDR3 reads CSVVGQNEKLFF. As DNA, the CDR3 is TGCAGCGTCGTCGGACAGAATGAAAAACTGTTTTTT.

The chain combines TRBV23-1 with TRBJ2-4, with D unresolved. TRBV23-1 counts as an open reading frame of uncertain function. The CDR3 extends over 16 amino acids. Trimming took off 2 bases at V and 0 bases at J, with 11 bases between the two ends. CDR3 sequence (DNA): TGCGCCAGCAGTCAAAATTGGGCCTTAGCCAAAAACATTCAGTACTTC. Its protein is CASSQNWALAKNIQYF.

CDR3 nucleotides: TGTGCCAGCAGTGACGGGGAGGGTAGCGCCAAAAACATTCAGTACTTC. Its translation is CASSDGEGSAKNIQYF. The chain carries TRBV2 and TRBJ2-4, with TRBD2 identical over 7 bases. Germline assignment: CDR1 SNHLY and CDR2 FYNNEI. The CDR3 contains 16 residues. The trim removed 3 bases at V and 1 base at J, leaving 6 bases unmatched.

As concerns this clone: One junction end does not reproduce the germline sequence, and a read error may be involved. The rearrangement links TRBV11-3 to TRBJ2-7; D is uncertain. CDR3 length: 12 amino acids. The germline V gene has CDR1 SGHNT and CDR2 YENEEA. The CDR3: CASSLDSVTAVF. The DNA of the CDR3 is TGTGCCAGCAGCTTAGATTCCGTTACGGCGGTCTTC.

The rearrangement uses TRBV28 and TRBJ1-2, with D unresolved. V lost 2 bases and J lost 4, with 8 bases in between. The CDR3 has 13 residues. Per germline, CDR1 MDHEN and CDR2 SYDVKM. The CDR3: CASSLGQIYGYTF. CDR3 nucleotide sequence: TGTGCCAGCAGTTTAGGGCAGATCTATGGCTACACCTTC.

This chain uses TRBV7-3 with TRBJ2-3; 7 bases match TRBD1. Germline loops: CDR1 SGHTA, CDR2 FQGTGA. The CDR3 spans 14 residues. V dropped 5 bases and J dropped 6; count of bases not matched to a gene: 8. CDR3 loop: CASSQGTAFDTQYF. Here the CDR3 DNA reads TGTGCCAGCAGCCAGGGGACAGCGTTCGATACGCAGTATTTT.

The chain uses TRBV5-1 and TRBJ1-6; 8 nucleotides align to TRBD1. V dropped 4 bases and J dropped 5; count of bases not matched to a gene: 5. Germline V lookup: CDR1 SGHRS, CDR2 YFSETQ. This CDR3 spans 15 amino acids. The CDR3 nucleotides are TGCGCCAGCAGCCCTCAGGACAGGGATAATTCACCCCTCCACTTT. As protein: CASSPQDRDNSPLHF.

This chain connects TRBV30 to TRBJ1-2; tentatively, D is TRBD1 (6 bases). The CDR3 has 13 residues. Trimming stripped 5 bases from V and 5 bases from J, with 15 bases between. Germline CDR1 reads GTSNPN; CDR2 reads SVGIG (reference sequence). The CDR3 here is CAWEGQLSYGYTF. The CDR3 coding sequence is TGTGCCTGGGAAGGACAGTTGAGTTATGGCTACACCTTC.

This chain uses TRBV5-1 with TRBJ2-7; 10 nucleotides match TRBD2. The V gene's germline CDR1 is SGHRS and CDR2 YFSETQ. This CDR3 is 17 amino acids long. V lost 3 bases to trimming and J lost 3 bases; unmatched junction nucleotides: 12. CDR3 residues: CASSSTSGSKGGYEQYF. For the CDR3, the DNA is TGCGCCAGCAGCTCGACTAGCGGGTCCAAAGGAGGCTACGAGCAGTACTTC.

The chain combines TRBV29-1 with TRBJ1-2; no firm D call. Germline lookup yields CDR1 SQVTM and CDR2 ANQGSEA. Trimming stripped 1 base from V and 8 bases from J, with 11 bases between. The CDR3 is made up of 12 amino acids. CDR3 sequence (DNA): TGCAGCGTTGAAGTAGGGCCGGGGGGCTACACCTTC. Amino acids: CSVEVGPGGYTF.

This chain uses TRBV6-1 with TRBJ2-1; 12 bases fit TRBD2. J was trimmed by 2 bases and V by 1 base; bases with no gene match: 9. The CDR3 has 19 amino acids. Germline CDR1 MNHNS, CDR2 SASEGT. The DNA for the CDR3 is TGTGCCAGCAGTGAAGAAGGGCTAGCGGGAGGGCCAGCCTACAATGAGCAGTTCTTC. This translates into CASSEEGLAGGPAYNEQFF.

The V call is TRBV18, the J call TRBJ1-5; D not resolved. Germline lookup yields CDR1 KGHSH and CDR2 LQKENI. Trimming took 2 bases from V and 0 from J, leaving 11 bases between them. The CDR3 has 16 residues. In DNA, the CDR3 is TGTGCCAGCTCACCAGGAGGCTGGAATAGCAATCAGCCCCAGCATTTT. It translates to CASSPGGWNSNQPQHF.

Here the CDR3 DNA reads TGTGCCAGCAGCTTGGATTTAGCGTCTAGCTCCTACGAGCAGTACTTC. Amino acid sequence: CASSLDLASSSYEQYF. V gene TRBV5-4 combines with J gene TRBJ2-5; perhaps TRBD2 as D (5 bases). The J call could be wrong; TRBJ2-7 is a better fit for the DNA end. The CDR3 is made up of 16 amino acids. From germline, CDR1 is SGHNT and CDR2 YYREEE (reference sequence).

The gene calls are TRBV5-8 and TRBJ1-1, with 9 bases lining up with TRBD1. The CDR3 loop spans 14 amino acids. Germline V lookup: CDR1 SGHTS, CDR2 YDEGEE. Losses at the gene ends were 4 bases for V and 5 bases for J; bases not matched to a gene: 6. The CDR3 sequence is CASSRGQGRTEAFF. CDR3 nucleotides: TGTGCCAGCAGCCGTGGACAGGGGCGGACTGAAGCTTTCTTT. Complete variable domain (other parts from reference TRBV5-8 and TRBJ1-1): EAGVTQSPTHLIKTRGQQATLRCSPISGHTSVYWYQQALGLGLQFLLWYDEGEERNRGNFPPRFSGRQFPNYSSELNVNALELEDSALYLCASSRGQGRTEAFFGQGTRLTVV.

This clone was found a few times. Within the sample, other DNA sequences also encode this same CDR3. J is TRBJ2-5 and V is TRBV19; D is unresolved. The closer fit of TRBJ2-7 to the DNA end suggests the J call may be wrong. This CDR3 has 11 residues. CDR1 and CDR2 (germline): LNHDA, SQIVND (reference sequence). Here the CDR3 reads CASSSPYEQYF. For the CDR3, the DNA is TGTGCCAGTAGTTCGCCCTACGAGCAGTACTTC.

The chain has TRBV27 and TRBJ1-4; 7 bases line up with TRBD1. V was pared by 6 bases and J by 7 bases, with 11 bases of the junction left unmatched. This CDR3 has 15 amino acids. Germline V lookup: CDR1 MNHEY, CDR2 SMNVEV (reference sequence). DNA for the CDR3: TGTGCCAGCAGAACCTTGACAGGGAAGTTTGAAAAACTGTTTTTT. It codes for CASRTLTGKFEKLFF. The complete variable domain, with remaining parts taken from reference TRBV27 and TRBJ1-4, reads EAQVTQNPRYLITVTGKKLTVTCSQNMNHEYMSWYRQDPGLGLRQIYYSMNVEVTDKGDVPEGYKVSRKEKRNFPLILESPSPNQTSLYFCASRTLTGKFEKLFFGSGTQLSVL.

This rearrangement joins TRBV5-1 to TRBJ1-4, with D tentatively TRBD1 (5 bases). V was cut by 4 bases and J by 3 bases, with 13 bases left in between. From germline, CDR1 is SGHRS and CDR2 YFSETQ. The CDR3 has 15 residues. CDR3 sequence reads: CASSDSRASNEKLFF. The DNA of the CDR3 is TGCGCCAGCAGCGACAGTCGGGCCTCTAATGAAAAACTGTTTTTT. The entire variable domain, with the rest obtained from reference TRBV5-1 and TRBJ1-4, is as follows: KAGVTQTPRYLIKTRGQQVTLSCSPISGHRSVSWYQQTPGQGLQFLFEYFSETQRNKGNFPGRFSGRQFSNSRSEMNVSTLELGDSALYLCASSDSRASNEKLFFGSGTQLSVL.

The chain is built from TRBV9 and TRBJ2-2, with D possibly matching TRBD1 (5 bases). This CDR3 is 15 amino acids long. The germline gives CDR1 SGDLS, CDR2 YYNGEE. Deletions cut 3 bases from V and 1 base from J, with 10 bases between. CDR3 in amino acids: CASSGQPWNTGELFF. CDR3 DNA sequence: TGTGCCAGCAGCGGACAGCCGTGGAACACCGGGGAGCTGTTTTTT.

This chain uses TRBV28 with TRBJ2-5; TRBD1 aligns across 9 bases. The end of the DNA fits TRBJ2-7 better, so the J call may be wrong. This CDR3 has 13 amino acids. The germline gives CDR1 MDHEN, CDR2 SYDVKM. The CDR3 DNA follows: TGTGCCAGCAGGGTCGGGACAGGGAACGAGCAGTACTTC. As protein: CASRVGTGNEQYF.

This clone occurred once. The chain links TRBV15 to TRBJ2-1, with D unresolved. V was clipped by 2 bases and J by 0 bases, with 11 bases between them. The CDR3 length is 16 residues. Per the germline V gene, CDR1 is LNHNV and CDR2 is YYDKDF (reference sequence). CDR3: CATSRHYKSSYNEQFF. The CDR3 DNA sequence: TGTGCCACCAGCAGACACTATAAGAGCTCCTACAATGAGCAGTTCTTC.

V is TRBV27 and J is TRBJ2-1; D call uncertain. Germline-derived CDR1 and CDR2 are MNHEY and SMNVEV (reference sequence). This CDR3 has 16 amino acids. The V end was cut by 7 bases, the J end by 1 base, with 17 bases between. For the CDR3, the DNA is TGTGCCAGCACTCGCAAAGGCACAGCTTCCTACAATGAGCAGTTCTTC. Translating gives CASTRKGTASYNEQFF.

This clone came up a few times. This rearrangement joins TRBV5-1 to TRBJ2-1; TRBD2 aligns across 10 bases. Germline-derived CDR1 and CDR2 are SGHRS and YFSETQ. The CDR3 is 15 residues long. J gave up 7 bases and V 4 bases, and 8 bases lay outside the gene matches. This CDR3 is CASSGGLAEVNEQFF. The CDR3 bases are TGCGCCAGCAGCGGCGGACTAGCGGAGGTTAATGAGCAGTTCTTC. Using reference TRBV5-1 and TRBJ2-1 for the parts outside the CDR3, the full variable domain is KAGVTQTPRYLIKTRGQQVTLSCSPISGHRSVSWYQQTPGQGLQFLFEYFSETQRNKGNFPGRFSGRQFSNSRSEMNVSTLELGDSALYLCASSGGLAEVNEQFFGPGTRLTVL.

In its sample, this clone was seen once. The chain uses TRBV6-6 and TRBJ1-1, with D possibly being TRBD1 (5 bases). The V end lost 8 bases, the J end lost 5 bases, and 9 bases lay between the germline ends. CDR1 and CDR2 from the germline V gene are MNHNY and SVGAGI (reference sequence). The CDR3 runs 11 residues. CDR3 nucleotide sequence: TGTGCCAGCCGGGGGGGGACTGAAGCTTTCTTT. Translating gives CASRGGTEAFF.

The CDR3 coding sequence is TGTGCCAGCAGCCCGGGGTCTTCTGGGGCCAACGTCCTGACTTTC. Residues: CASSPGSSGANVLTF. This chain joins TRBV5-4 and TRBJ2-6; TRBD2 might be the D (5 bases). Germline loops: CDR1 SGHNT, CDR2 YYREEE (reference sequence). V gave up 4 bases and J gave up 1 base, with 9 bases separating them. The length of the CDR3 is 15 residues.

Only a few counts were recorded for this clone. This sequence joins TRBV19 and TRBJ1-2; 8 bases match TRBD1. V gave up 6 bases and J gave up 5 bases; unmatched junction bases: 5. The CDR3 contains 13 residues. Germline V gene data show CDR1 as LNHDA and CDR2 as SQIVND (reference sequence). DNA of the CDR3: TGTGCCAGTAGACCGGACAGGGAATATGGCTACACCTTC. It codes for CASRPDREYGYTF. Drawing the rest from reference TRBV19 and TRBJ1-2, the complete variable domain is DGGITQSPKYLFRKEGQNVTLSCEQNLNHDAMYWYRQDPGQGLRLIYYSQIVNDFQKGDIAEGYSVSREKKESFPLTVTSAQKNPTAFYLCASRPDREYGYTFGSGTRLTVV.

This clone was observed once. The V and J genes are TRBV5-1 and TRBJ2-7; 7 bases are a match to TRBD2. V lost 4 bases to trimming and J lost 3 bases; unmatched junction nucleotides: 7. CDR3 length: 14 amino acids. Germline V gene data show CDR1 as SGHRS and CDR2 as YFSETQ. This CDR3 reads CASSGAGFDYEQYF. The CDR3 nucleotides are TGCGCCAGCAGCGGAGCGGGGTTTGACTACGAGCAGTACTTC. The variable domain in full, with the rest retrieved from reference TRBV5-1 and TRBJ2-7, is KAGVTQTPRYLIKTRGQQVTLSCSPISGHRSVSWYQQTPGQGLQFLFEYFSETQRNKGNFPGRFSGRQFSNSRSEMNVSTLELGDSALYLCASSGAGFDYEQYFGPGTRLTVT.

This clone was seen just once. The chain has TRBV7-7 and TRBJ2-2, with TRBD2 matching 9 bases. Trimming cost V 3 bases and J 5 bases; bases outside gene matches: 10. CDR1 SSHAT and CDR2 FNYEAQ come from the germline V gene (reference sequence). The CDR3 runs 17 residues. The CDR3 DNA reads TGTGCCAGCAGCTTGGACATTACTAGCGGGCAGACCGGGGAGCTGTTTTTT. The encoded protein is CASSLDITSGQTGELFF.